Included here is one T cell receptor (beta chain) sequence, with context. Its matching antigen is unknown. Classification as TPEX applied to CCR7+ PD-1+ TIGIT+ early memory CD8+ T cells bearing exhausted-like traits. The data are from a study of human CD8 memory T cell subsets. General observations from the study: Few clonotypes were shared between stem-like memory and precursor exhausted T cells. Stem-like memory T cells matched precursor exhausted T cells in high diversity, which effector memory cells lacked. Precursor exhausted T cells appeared less diverse than stem-like memory T cells according to Chao1 estimates. The study sequenced T cell receptor beta chains alone.

UMI-labeled 5' RACE was used to make TCR beta libraries. TCRdb reprocessed the 5' RACE reads; each CDR3 protein has one entry and no DNA is given. The sample features thousands of distinct CDR3 sequences, with about 20% in its top ten. The sample was CD8+ T cells from PBMCs. The receptor comes from a human donor in good health.

The CDR3 region is CASSLYRAGGTEAFF. The chain couples TRBV7-2 to TRBJ1-1; TCRdb returns TRBD1, unconfirmable since there is no DNA. There are 15 residues in the CDR3. Germline-derived CDR1 and CDR2 are SGHTA and FQGNSA.